Below, one T cell receptor beta chain is given with its context. The antigen it binds to is not known. No base quality information exists; no much larger clone differs at one position. These data belong to a study of blood T cell repertoires in COVID-19 (dated by TCRdb to the early 2020s). About the study as a whole: Samples covering the acute and convalescent phases of COVID-19 were provided by collaborators in the United States, Italy and Spain. The repertoires were released in a freely available public database meant as a resource for research on the immune response to SARS-CoV-2. HLA class I and class II types, where available, came from metadata supplied by the sample provider rather than from assay-based typing. Subjects who had been exposed to COVID-19, were actively infected with it, or had recovered from it provided the deeply sampled blood TCRbeta repertoires that made up the dataset. Nearly every sample came with metadata listing a de-identified subject ID, COVID-19 status, age in years and sex. The material from the prospective study consisted of cDNA or gDNA derived from T cells, B-cell-depleted T cells, or PBMCs. Samples came from the ongoing ImmuneRACE study (first 160 participants) plus 1,254 subjects from 6 global collaborators. Study-level results and caveats: Clinical and demographic metadata were provided uncurated, with the amount varying by source and participant.

At one collaborating source in Seattle, patients were enrolled during active infection and were followed longitudinally through the course of disease. The collaborating institutions used their own protocols to collect whole blood in K2EDTA tubes. Collaborator samples were shipped for TCRbeta analysis as frozen whole blood, isolated PBMCs, or DNA extracted from either sample type. The germline V gene (reference sequence) yields DFQATT for CDR1 and SNEGSKA for CDR2. The V and J ends are trimmed by 7 bases and 3 bases, leaving 9 bases between them. Including the terminal cysteine and phenylalanine, the CDR3 comprises 11 residues. CDR3 DNA is the only sequence kept; it has 33 bases, read in frame from the first base. The immunoSEQ Assay, a bias-controlled multiplex PCR, was used to amplify TCRbeta CDR3 regions from genomic DNA. The authors processed their data as follows. The number of nucleated cells in each sample was estimated from the amplification of reference gene primers within the assay. To quantify the absolute abundance of each unique TCRbeta CDR3 rearrangement, sequence reads were collapsed and filtered. For each sample, productive Simpson clonality was calculated by taking the square root of Simpson's diversity index across productive rearrangements. Entries here come from immuneACCESS through TCRdb and include only in-frame sequences with V and J called. Some clones fail to appear in such tables; in the studies checked, an unresolved V gene covers under half of the shortfall, and the cause of the remainder is unknown. V and J calls and clone size are as listed in that table; D and trimming were resolved from the DNA. The sample profile shows about 500,000 clones; nearly 90% of them were found once. Jointly, the top ten make up approximately 0.9% of the sample.

The TCR sequence derives from a young man with COVID-19, enrolled during active disease. The sample was peripheral blood. The rearranged chain carries TRBV20-1 and TRBJ1-2; the D gene identity is not certain. The CDR3 region reads CSVTADYGYTF. The sequence in DNA is TGCAGTGTTACAGCCGACTATGGCTACACCTTC.